These 8 T cell receptor beta chains were sequenced from one sample in a study of cytomegalovirus exposure and HLA in healthy donors. Both 60 Vbeta primers and 13 Jbeta primers went into the PCR. Sequenced by immunoSEQ multiplex PCR; TCRdb stores in-frame clones only, minus some. In the table there are approximately 89,000 clones, under 75% of which are singletons. Sequencing was done on a sample of PBMCs. Receptor source: a female donor in good health and CMV-seronegative.

The rearrangement joins TRBV27 to TRBJ1-1; 7 nucleotides align to TRBD1. V was pared by 5 bases and J by 1 base, with 4 bases of the junction left unmatched. Germline V CDR1 and CDR2: MNHEY, SMNVEV (reference sequence). This CDR3 is built from 14 residues. The CDR3 DNA is TGTGCCAGCAGTCCTTGGACAGGGAACACTGAAGCTTTCTTT. Translation: CASSPWTGNTEAFF.

Only a few counts were recorded for this clone. The chain uses TRBV5-4 and TRBJ1-1; D may be TRBD1 (5 bases). The V gene's germline CDR1 is SGHNT and CDR2 YYREEE (reference sequence). The ends were cut back, 4 bases at V and 5 bases at J, with 12 bases in the middle. This CDR3 contains 13 residues. For the CDR3, the DNA is TGTGCCAGCAGCCGAGGGACTGGGACTGAAGCTTTCTTT. Residues: CASSRGTGTEAFF.

This chain links TRBV6-1 with TRBJ2-7, with 8 bases lining up with TRBD2. The CDR3 totals 15 residues. V shed 10 bases and J 3 bases; nucleotides not matched to a gene: 14. The germline CDR1 and CDR2 sequences are MNHNS and SASEGT. The CDR3 DNA follows: TGTGCCACTCGGGGGGGTCTGGGGCGTTACTACGAGCAGTACTTC. Its translation: CATRGGLGRYYEQYF.

The chain uses TRBV28 and TRBJ2-7, with TRBD1 matching 9 bases. The CDR3 is 17 residues long. Germline loops: CDR1 MDHEN, CDR2 SYDVKM. V shed 10 bases and J 7 bases; nucleotides not matched to a gene: 23. The CDR3 is CATSFLPGTGTSGEQYF. The CDR3 DNA sequence: TGTGCCACCTCATTTTTGCCCGGGACAGGGACTTCGGGAGAGCAGTACTTC.

This clone has only a few counts. The CDR3 loop reads CASSLRVAGPFF. CDR3 DNA: TGTGCCAGCAGCCTACGGGTAGCGGGGCCTTTCTTT. V gene TRBV5-6 combines with J gene TRBJ1-1; perhaps TRBD1 as D (5 bases). Germline CDR1 reads SGHDT; CDR2 reads YYEEEE. There are 12 residues in the CDR3. The V end was cut by 4 bases, the J end by 12 bases, with 16 bases between. The complete variable domain, with remaining parts taken from reference TRBV5-6 and TRBJ1-1, reads DAGVTQSPTHLIKTRGQQVTLRCSPKSGHDTVSWYQQALGQGPQFIFQYYEEEERQRGNFPDRFSGHQFPNYSSELNVNALLLGDSALYLCASSLRVAGPFFGQGTRLTVV.

The V call is TRBV19, the J call TRBJ1-3, with no clear D. The V gene lost 4 bases and the J gene lost 1 base, with 14 bases spanning the gap. Germline loops: CDR1 LNHDA, CDR2 SQIVND (reference sequence). The CDR3 runs 16 residues. The CDR3 spells CASSTLGAGSGNTIYF. CDR3 DNA sequence: TGTGCCAGTAGTACTCTCGGCGCAGGTTCTGGAAACACCATATATTTT.

The chain joins TRBV5-1 to TRBJ2-2, with 8 bases identical to TRBD2. The germline V gene has CDR1 SGHRS and CDR2 YFSETQ. The CDR3 has 14 residues. The V segment lost 8 bases and the J segment 1 base; nucleotides outside the gene matches: 4. The CDR3 DNA reads TGCGCCAGTTTAGCGGGGTGGAACACCGGGGAGCTGTTTTTT. Translated, it gives CASLAGWNTGELFF.

This clone was seen once. The chain is built from TRBV28 and TRBJ2-3; weak D call: TRBD2 (6 bases). Germline loops: CDR1 MDHEN, CDR2 SYDVKM. The CDR3 length is 16 residues. V lost 5 bases and J 2 bases, leaving 17 bases between the germline ends. The CDR3: CASSQPRTIHTDTQYF. The CDR3 bases are TGTGCCAGCAGTCAACCGCGGACTATCCACACAGATACGCAGTATTTT.